The 29 T cell receptor beta chains reported below all come from one sample, sequenced in a study of blood T cell repertoires in COVID-19. Measured with immunoSEQ multiplex PCR; TCRdb has only the in-frame clones, and not every one. The sample has approximately 250,000 clones, 80% to 90% seen once. Material: peripheral blood. These receptors were obtained from a woman in her 70s with COVID-19, enrolled during active disease.

The genes are TRBV7-9 and TRBJ2-2; no clear D gene. Per the germline V gene, CDR1 is SEHNR and CDR2 is FQNEAQ (reference sequence). The CDR3 loop spans 15 amino acids. The V gene lost 2 bases and the J gene lost 3 bases, with 10 bases spanning the gap. DNA for the CDR3: TGTGCCAGCAGCTTAAGCCTGATCGACACCGGGGAGCTGTTTTTT. Translating it yields CASSLSLIDTGELFF.

The chain couples TRBV29-1 to TRBJ2-5; 7 bases line up with TRBD1. V shed 7 bases, J shed 4 bases, and the junction held 6 bases outside the gene matches. The CDR3 is 12 amino acids. Germline V gene sequence: CDR1 SQVTM, CDR2 ANQGSEA. The CDR3 DNA is TGCAGCGCCAAGGGGGCTGGAGAGACCCAGTACTTC. Translation gives CSAKGAGETQYF.

This clone has only one observation. A much bigger clone sits one base away, suggesting this may be a read error. The CDR3 coding sequence is TGTGCCAGCAGCTTGGGGACTAGCGGGAGTTATGAGCAGTTCTTC. This translates into CASSLGTSGSYEQFF. The chain carries TRBV11-1 and TRBJ2-1; 14 nucleotides line up with TRBD2. With V trimmed by 3 bases and J by 8 bases, 3 bases remained unmatched. The CDR3 totals 15 residues. CDR1 SGHAT and CDR2 FQDESV come from the germline V gene (reference sequence).

This clone has a handful of counts. J is TRBJ1-1 and V is TRBV5-6, with D unclear. Trimming stripped 3 bases from V and 1 base from J, with 10 bases between. From germline, CDR1 is SGHDT and CDR2 YYEEEE. The CDR3 sequence is 14 residues long. CDR3 DNA: TGTGCCAGCAGCTGGCGGCAGACGAACACTGAAGCTTTCTTT. Its translation: CASSWRQTNTEAFF.

As concerns this clone: Other nucleotide sequences from this sample produce the same CDR3. The chain is built from TRBV18 and TRBJ1-5; D ambiguous. The CDR3 totals 13 residues. V was clipped by 2 bases and J by 5 bases, with 7 bases between them. Germline V CDR1 and CDR2: KGHSH, LQKENI. The CDR3 DNA reads TGTGCCAGCTCACCAGGGAGCGATCAGCCCCAGCATTTT. Amino acids: CASSPGSDQPQHF.

This sequence joins TRBV2 and TRBJ2-7; D perhaps matches TRBD1 (6 bases). Germline V gives CDR1 SNHLY, CDR2 FYNNEI. The CDR3 runs 15 residues. The ends were cut back, 5 bases at V and 0 bases at J, with 14 bases in the middle. CDR3 in DNA: TGTGCCAGCAGTCTAGGACAGTTGAGCTCCTACGAGCAGTACTTC. Protein: CASSLGQLSSYEQYF. The whole variable domain, remainder taken from reference TRBV2 and TRBJ2-7, is EPEVTQTPSHQVTQMGQEVILRCVPISNHLYFYWYRQILGQKVEFLVSFYNNEISEKSEIFDDQFSVERPDGSNFTLKIRSTKLEDSAMYFCASSLGQLSSYEQYFGPGTRLTVT.

The chain recombines TRBV11-3 with TRBJ2-2, with 12 nucleotides matching TRBD2. The V segment lost 5 bases and the J segment 5 bases; nucleotides outside the gene matches: 3. CDR3 length equals 15 residues. Germline assignment: CDR1 SGHNT and CDR2 YENEEA. The DNA for the CDR3 is TGTGCCAGCAGCCCGGGACTAGCGGGTACCGGGGAGCTGTTTTTT. The encoded protein is CASSPGLAGTGELFF.

The rearrangement joins TRBV3-1 (or the pseudogene TRBV3-2) to TRBJ2-1, with TRBD2 identical over 10 bases. CDR1 and CDR2 (germline): LGHDT, YNNKEL (reference sequence). This CDR3 has 16 amino acids. With 0 bases clipped from V and 7 bases from J, the junction kept 6 bases outside the gene matches. In DNA, the CDR3 is TGTGCCAGCAGCCAAGAAGGAGCGGGAGGGGGGAATGAGCAGTTCTTC. Translation gives CASSQEGAGGGNEQFF.

The chain joins TRBV4-2 to TRBJ2-1; D may be TRBD2 (5 bases). Trimming took off 6 bases at V and 9 bases at J, with 15 bases between the two ends. The CDR3 sequence is 13 residues long. CDR1 and CDR2 from the germline V gene are LGHNA and YNFKEQ. CDR3 region: CASSQEDSLEQFF. The CDR3, as DNA: TGTGCCAGCAGTCAGGAGGATTCACTTGAGCAGTTCTTC.

In this sample, this clone turned up once. The chain uses TRBV20-1 and TRBJ2-3, with a possible D match to TRBD2 (6 bases). The germline CDR1 and CDR2 sequences are DFQATT and SNEGSKA (reference sequence). The CDR3 spans 14 residues. V lost 3 bases and J 3 bases, leaving 13 bases between the germline ends. In DNA form, the CDR3 reads TGCAGTGCTAGTTTGATCGGGAGTACAGATACGCAGTATTTT. It codes for CSASLIGSTDTQYF.

By proportion, this clone is medium-sized. The genes are TRBV5-1 and TRBJ2-2, with TRBD2 matching 10 bases. The germline V gene has CDR1 SGHRS and CDR2 YFSETQ. Trimming took 0 bases from V and 6 from J; bases not matched to a gene: 5. The CDR3 is 16 amino acids. The CDR3 region is CASSLGAGGPPGELFF. The CDR3 DNA sequence: TGCGCCAGCAGCTTGGGAGCGGGAGGGCCCCCCGGGGAGCTGTTTTTT.

The V gene is TRBV10-3, the J gene TRBJ2-5, with 10 bases identical to TRBD1. With 5 bases clipped from V and 3 bases from J, the junction kept 9 bases outside the gene matches. The CDR3 runs to 16 residues. Germline values: CDR1 ENHRY, CDR2 SYGVKD. The CDR3 nucleotides read TGTGCCATCAGTCAGACAGGGGGCAGTGGAGAAGAGACCCAGTACTTC. The encoded protein is CAISQTGGSGEETQYF.

The chain employs TRBV24-1 and TRBJ1-6; D is possibly TRBD1 (6 bases). V was trimmed by 10 bases and J by 4 bases, leaving 10 bases between them. Germline V gene lookup returns CDR1 KGHDR and CDR2 SFDVKD. CDR3 size: 13 residues. For the CDR3, the DNA is TGTGCCACGCAGGACAGATATAATTCACCCCTCCACTTT. This codes for CATQDRYNSPLHF.

V usage is TRBV9 and J usage is TRBJ1-3; TRBD1 matches at 7 bases. This CDR3 region has 15 residues. From germline, CDR1 is SGDLS and CDR2 YYNGEE. V trimming: 4 bases; J trimming: 2 bases; junction bases outside the gene matches: 6. The CDR3 protein is CASSPGQRAGNTIYF. The CDR3 nucleotides read TGTGCCAGCAGCCCGGGACAGAGGGCTGGAAACACCATATATTTT. Full variable domain (rest looked up from reference TRBV9 and TRBJ1-3): DSGVTQTPKHLITATGQRVTLRCSPRSGDLSVYWYQQSLDQGLQFLIQYYNGEERAKGNILERFSAQQFPDLHSELNLSSLELGDSALYFCASSPGQRAGNTIYFGEGSWLTVV.

The chain combines TRBV6-5 with TRBJ1-2; tentative D call: TRBD1 (6 bases). The CDR3 extends over 15 amino acids. V lost 2 bases to trimming and J lost 1 base, with 11 bases between them. Germline CDR1 MNHEY, CDR2 SVGAGI. In DNA, the CDR3 is TGTGCCAGCAGTTACACGACAGGTCTTAACTATGGCTACACCTTC. It yields the protein CASSYTTGLNYGYTF.

The chain couples TRBV6-2 or TRBV6-3 to TRBJ2-5; a weak D match, TRBD2 (7 bases). CDR1 MNHEY and CDR2 SVGEGT come from the germline V gene. There are 14 residues in the CDR3. The V end was cut by 2 bases, the J end by 4 bases, with 11 bases between. CDR3 sequence reads: CASSYVRGGETQYF. The CDR3 bases are TGTGCCAGCAGTTACGTTAGGGGGGGAGAGACCCAGTACTTC.

This clone was recorded once. This rearrangement joins TRBV5-4 to TRBJ1-4; a weak D match, TRBD1 (5 bases). The V end lost 7 bases, the J end lost 4 bases, and 14 bases lay between the germline ends. CDR1 SGHNT and CDR2 YYREEE come from the germline V gene (reference sequence). The CDR3 is 14 amino acids. CDR3 protein: CASARGGVNEKLFF. The CDR3 bases are TGTGCCAGCGCCCGGGGAGGGGTTAATGAAAAACTGTTTTTT. The full variable domain, in which reference TRBV5-4 and TRBJ1-4 provide the parts outside the CDR3, is ETGVTQSPTHLIKTRGQQVTLRCSSQSGHNTVSWYQQALGQGPQFIFQYYREEENGRGNFPPRFSGLQFPNYSSELNVNALELDDSALYLCASARGGVNEKLFFGSGTQLSVL.

The V and J genes are TRBV28 and TRBJ2-3; D gene uncertain. The CDR3 totals 15 residues. V was trimmed by 3 bases and J by 0 bases, leaving 10 bases between them. Germline V gene lookup returns CDR1 MDHEN and CDR2 SYDVKM. The chain's CDR3 is CASSFNYPSTDTQYF. The CDR3 DNA sequence: TGTGCCAGCAGTTTTAACTACCCTAGCACAGATACGCAGTATTTT.

V gene TRBV9 combines with J gene TRBJ1-6, with 7 positions matching TRBD1. There are 16 residues in the CDR3. The ends lost 1 base at V and 9 bases at J; junction bases unmatched: 10. From germline, CDR1 is SGDLS and CDR2 YYNGEE. DNA for the CDR3: TGTGCCAGCAGCGTATCTCCCGGACAGGTTGGTTCACCCCTCCACTTT. Encoded protein: CASSVSPGQVGSPLHF.

The chain recombines TRBV4-1 with TRBJ1-4, with 8 nucleotides matching TRBD1. The V gene end was trimmed by 5 bases and the J gene end by 7 bases; junction bases not matched to a gene: 9. CDR3 size: 15 residues. From germline, CDR1 is MGHRA and CDR2 YSYEKL. The CDR3 sequence: CASSSHQGAGEKLFF. The CDR3 DNA follows: TGCGCCAGCAGCTCCCATCAGGGGGCGGGTGAAAAACTGTTTTTT.

The chain recombines TRBV14 with TRBJ1-6; TRBD1 is a possible D gene (5 bases). This CDR3 spans 12 amino acids. Germline V CDR1 and CDR2: SGHDN, FVKESK. V shed 0 bases and J shed 14 bases, with 8 bases lying between them. In DNA form, the CDR3 reads TGTGCCAGCAGCCAAGATCCCAGGGCCCTCCACTTT. This encodes CASSQDPRALHF.

Points on this clone: Other DNA sequences within the sample encode an identical CDR3. The chain carries TRBV5-1 and TRBJ1-4, with 8 nucleotides matching TRBD1. The CDR3 consists of 14 residues. The germline V gene encodes CDR1 SGHRS and CDR2 YFSETQ. The J segment lost 4 bases and the V segment lost 1 base, leaving 0 bases of the junction unmatched. The CDR3: CASSLTGGNEKLFF. The CDR3 DNA reads TGCGCCAGCAGCTTGACAGGGGGTAATGAAAAACTGTTTTTT.

V and J are TRBV9 and TRBJ1-3; TRBD1 might be the D (6 bases). Germline V CDR1 and CDR2: SGDLS, YYNGEE. The CDR3 has 17 residues. V was cut by 1 base and J by 0 bases, with 14 bases left in between. The CDR3 sequence: CASSVTTGFSSGNTIYF. The CDR3 DNA follows: TGTGCCAGCAGCGTAACGACAGGTTTTAGCTCTGGAAACACCATATATTTT.

This clone is a singleton in its sample. This chain connects TRBV5-4 to TRBJ1-2; D is uncertain. V dropped 2 bases and J dropped 6 bases, with 14 bases sitting between them. Germline values: CDR1 SGHNT, CDR2 YYREEE (reference sequence). This CDR3 has 14 amino acids. In nucleotides, the CDR3 is TGTGCCAGCAGCTTAGAATACGGAGGCGATGGCTACACCTTC. Its protein product is CASSLEYGGDGYTF.

The chain joins TRBV30 to TRBJ2-3, with 8 nucleotides matching TRBD2. With V trimmed by 3 bases and J by 5 bases, 4 bases remained unmatched. The V gene's germline CDR1 is GTSNPN and CDR2 SVGIG (reference sequence). CDR3 size: 13 residues. DNA for the CDR3: TGTGCCTGGAGCGTCGGGGGGGGAGATACGCAGTATTTT. Protein: CAWSVGGGDTQYF.

The chain couples TRBV15 to TRBJ2-3; D might be TRBD2 (5 bases). Per the germline V gene, CDR1 is LNHNV and CDR2 is YYDKDF (reference sequence). The CDR3 consists of 17 residues. V was cut by 5 bases and J by 2 bases, with 20 bases left in between. The CDR3 loop is CATSLAGSGIATDTQYF. For the CDR3, the DNA is TGTGCCACCAGCCTAGCTGGTTCGGGAATCGCCACAGATACGCAGTATTTT.

The chain links TRBV9 to TRBJ1-2; 9 nucleotides agree with TRBD1. CDR1 and CDR2 (germline): SGDLS, YYNGEE. The CDR3 consists of 15 residues. V lost 3 bases, J lost 8 bases, and 11 bases stayed unmatched. CDR3 DNA sequence: TGTGCCAGCAGCGCCCTACTGACAGGGGGAGGAGGCTACACCTTC. Its translation is CASSALLTGGGGYTF.

This clone was counted only a few times. The chain couples TRBV10-2 to TRBJ1-2; no reliable D call. Germline CDR1 and CDR2: WSHSY and SAAADI. This CDR3 is built from 12 residues. The ends were cut back, 3 bases at V and 5 bases at J, with 7 bases in the middle. The DNA for the CDR3 is TGCGCCAGCAGTGATATCGGGTATGGCTACACCTTC. It encodes CASSDIGYGYTF.

This chain connects TRBV28 to TRBJ2-2, with D possibly matching TRBD1 (6 bases). Germline values: CDR1 MDHEN, CDR2 SYDVKM. This CDR3 has 16 amino acids. V dropped 6 bases and J dropped 2 bases, with 16 bases sitting between them. CDR3 protein: CASSSTGMGNTGELFF. For the CDR3, the DNA is TGTGCCAGCAGCTCAACAGGGATGGGTAACACCGGGGAGCTGTTTTTT.